This is a list of T cell receptor beta chains from one sample in a study of tissue T cells after allogeneic stem cell transplantation. Sequencing used immunoSEQ multiplex PCR; TCRdb keeps in-frame clones, though not all of them. The sample yields some 25,000 clones, around 67% seen once. The material sequenced was tissue from the ileum, taken at autopsy. The origin of the receptors is a female donor over 55 with lung cancer. Both conserved end residues are part of each CDR3. A D gene is named only where the DNA matches it firmly. Clone size is given for some rows only: seen once, a few or many times, or a class if the clone is expanded.

>TRBV19|-|TRBJ1-5|-
CASSALDWKNQPQHF
TGTGCCAGTAGTGCCTTAGACTGGAAGAATCAGCCCCAGCATTTT
>TRBV18|-|TRBJ2-2|TRBD1
CASSPQGRGTTNTGELFF
TGTGCCAGCTCACCACAAGGCAGGGGGACAACGAACACCGGGGAGCTGTTTTTT
>TRBV5-6|-|TRBJ2-2|-
CASSLTRNTGELFF
TGTGCCAGCAGCTTGACCAGAAACACCGGGGAGCTGTTTTTT
>TRBV9|-|TRBJ1-1|TRBD1
CASTLGTGPQNTEAFF
TGTGCCAGCACCCTAGGGACAGGACCTCAGAACACTGAAGCTTTCTTT
>TRBV7-3|-|TRBJ2-1|TRBD2
CASSPTLAGSKFF
TGTGCCAGCAGCCCAACACTAGCGGGGTCCAAGTTCTTC
>TRBV19|-|TRBJ1-1|-
CASSTAGSHYTEAFF
TGTGCCAGTAGTACCGCAGGCAGCCACTACACTGAAGCTTTCTTT
>TRBV7-3|-|TRBJ2-5|TRBD2
CASSAGARETQYF
TGTGCCAGCAGCGCGGGAGCTAGAGAGACCCAGTACTTC
>TRBV5-6|large|TRBJ1-3|TRBD1
CASSLEGQGASGNTIYF
TGTGCCAGCAGCTTGGAGGGACAGGGGGCGTCTGGAAACACCATATATTTT
>TRBV5-1|few|TRBJ1-1|-
CASSLEGLGYTEAFF
TGCGCCAGCAGCTTGGAAGGCTTGGGATACACTGAAGCTTTCTTT
>TRBV19|-|TRBJ1-1|-
CASILRVEGTEAFF
TGTGCCAGTATCCTACGGGTGGAGGGCACTGAAGCTTTCTTT
>TRBV11-2|-|TRBJ1-3|-
CASSPLDRRSSGNTIYF
TGTGCCAGCAGCCCGCTTGATCGGCGGAGCTCTGGAAACACCATATATTTT
>TRBV7-6|-|TRBJ2-1|-
CASSPSSASYNEQFF
TGTGCCAGCAGCCCCTCTAGCGCTTCCTACAATGAGCAGTTCTTC
>TRBV7-9|few|TRBJ2-2|-
CASSTRDYGGLGELFF
TGTGCCAGCAGCACGCGGGACTACGGGGGCCTTGGGGAGCTGTTTTTT
>TRBV15|-|TRBJ2-2|-
CATSRAVTGELFF
TGTGCCACCAGCAGAGCGGTCACCGGGGAGCTGTTTTTT
>TRBV10-3|-|TRBJ2-7|-
CAISGVSGQVYEQYF
TGTGCCATCAGTGGAGTCAGCGGGCAAGTCTACGAGCAGTACTTC
>TRBV7-9|-|TRBJ2-1|-
CASSLRPEHEQFF
TGTGCCAGCAGCTTACGGCCCGAGCATGAGCAGTTCTTC
>TRBV6-1|-|TRBJ2-3|-
CASSEFPSVGTDTQYF
TGTGCCAGCAGTGAATTTCCGTCGGTGGGCACAGATACGCAGTATTTT
>TRBV7-9|-|TRBJ1-4|TRBD1
CASSLASTGLREKLFF
TGTGCCAGCAGCTTAGCTTCGACAGGGTTACGGGAAAAACTGTTTTTT
>TRBV7-6|once|TRBJ1-3|TRBD1
CASSPQTGTGNTIYF
TGTGCCAGCAGCCCCCAGACAGGGACTGGAAACACCATATATTTT
>TRBV7-2|-|TRBJ2-3|-
CASSLGQGSDTQYF
TGTGCCAGCAGCTTAGGGCAGGGTTCAGATACGCAGTATTTT
>TRBV25-1|-|TRBJ2-7|-
CASSDPRGARRYEQYF
TGTGCCAGCAGTGACCCGCGTGGGGCGCGACGGTACGAGCAGTACTTC
>TRBV16|-|TRBJ2-2|-
CASSPGGAGELFF
TGTGCCAGCAGCCCTGGCGGCGCCGGGGAGCTGTTTTTT
>TRBV4-2|-|TRBJ2-5|TRBD2
CASSQGGSGSFGETQYF
TGTGCCAGCAGCCAAGGGGGTAGCGGGAGTTTTGGAGAGACCCAGTACTTC
>TRBV5-6|once|TRBJ2-7|-
CASSRGTTNEQYF
TGTGCCAGCAGCAGAGGGACGACCAACGAGCAGTACTTC
>TRBV7-8|-|TRBJ2-7|-
CASSLGGLYEQYF
TGTGCCAGCAGCTTAGGAGGGCTCTACGAGCAGTACTTC
>TRBV11-2|-|TRBJ2-7|-
CASALLSGSYEQYF
TGTGCCAGCGCGCTCTTAAGTGGGTCCTACGAGCAGTACTTC
>TRBV6-5|-|TRBJ1-2|TRBD1
CASSSTGVNYGYTF
TGTGCCAGCAGTTCTACAGGGGTCAACTATGGCTACACCTTC
>TRBV7-9|-|TRBJ2-1|TRBD1
CASSLRDSSYNEQFF
TGTGCCAGCAGCCTCCGGGACAGCTCCTACAATGAGCAGTTCTTC
>TRBV11-2|-|TRBJ1-4|TRBD1
CASSSRTGRYTTNEKLFF
TGTGCCAGCAGCTCCCGGACAGGCCGCTATACAACTAATGAAAAACTGTTTTTT